This record covers a single TCR beta chain. The antigen is not known. The entry originates in a study of regulatory T cells in long-lasting Graves disease. Time point specified: newly diagnosed GD, antithyroid drugs for less than 3 months. PBMCs provided the RNA from which the TCR library was made. The peripheral blood volume drawn was around 9.6 milliliters, and it was collected into EDTA tubes. The TCR beta library used iRepertoire HTBI primers with Arm-PCR amplification of CDR3. Each CDR3 protein is one row after TCRdb ran MiXCR on the multiplex PCR reads. The sample contains about 400,000 distinct CDR3 sequences, 15% of which appear only once. The V gene lost 4 bases and the J gene lost 0 bases, with 18 bases spanning the gap. This CDR3 region has 18 residues. The germline gives CDR1 MDHEN, CDR2 SYDVKM. Findings and caveats of the study: Favored usage of TRBV28, TRBJ1-2 and TRBJ2-5 was recorded in persistent disease.

The same data also went into a second study, on T cells in Graves' hyperthyroidism and ophthalmopathy. Per that paper: Primed by the HTBI set, a first-round RT-PCR was run on the TCR CDR3. Among clonotypes expanded in thyroid above 0.001, most were also found in blood.

The sample in question was peripheral blood mononuclear cells (PBMCs), obtained at new diagnosis, from a patient treated with antithyroid drugs. The chain links TRBV28 to TRBJ2-2; perhaps TRBD2 as D (7 bases). This receptor was obtained from a woman aged 35 to 49 with Graves disease. Here the CDR3 reads CASSSAEGGGPNTGELFF. DNA of the CDR3: TGTGCCAGCAGTTCCGCGGAGGGGGGGGGTCCGAACACCGGGGAGCTGTTTTTT.